A selection of T cell receptor beta chains follows, all from one sample in a study of cytomegalovirus exposure and HLA in healthy donors. Assay: immunoSEQ multiplex PCR; the TCRdb copy retains only in-frame clones and omits some. This repertoire shows some 150,000 clones, 50% to 75% found once; its top ten account for 6% to 8.5%. Sequenced: PBMCs. The origin of the receptors is an older woman in good health and CMV-seropositive. The conserved cysteine and the conserved F or W are not part of the CDR3 here. The order of the fields is CDR3 protein, J gene, CDR3 length, V gene.

CDR3 protein: ARKQSGLAVYEQY
J gene: TRBJ2-7
CDR3 length: 13
V gene: TRBV27

CDR3 protein: ASRPGMRTDTQY
J gene: TRBJ2-3
CDR3 length: 12
V gene: TRBV2

CDR3 protein: ASSLGRDSYNEQF
J gene: TRBJ2-1
CDR3 length: 13
V gene: TRBV7-9

CDR3 protein: ASSSQTGGTEAF
J gene: TRBJ1-1
CDR3 length: 12
V gene: TRBV9

CDR3 protein: ASSWTSGHTGELF
J gene: TRBJ2-2
CDR3 length: 13
V gene: TRBV11-1

CDR3 protein: ASSPAGLAGTYEQY
J gene: TRBJ2-7
CDR3 length: 14
V gene: TRBV7-9

CDR3 protein: ASSLGGDTEAF
J gene: TRBJ1-1
CDR3 length: 11
V gene: TRBV7-2

CDR3 protein: ASSLRRDQETQY
J gene: TRBJ2-5
CDR3 length: 12
V gene: TRBV7-8

CDR3 protein: ASSMTSGSFYNEQF
J gene: TRBJ2-1
CDR3 length: 14
V gene: TRBV19

CDR3 protein: ASSSEPLEEVRDYGYT
J gene: TRBJ1-2
CDR3 length: 16
V gene: TRBV25-1

CDR3 protein: ASRTPPGQGIWEQY
J gene: TRBJ2-7
CDR3 length: 14
V gene: TRBV28

CDR3 protein: ASSVDRGYSPLH
J gene: TRBJ1-6
CDR3 length: 12
V gene: TRBV18

CDR3 protein: ASRQAGGSDTQY
J gene: TRBJ2-3
CDR3 length: 12
V gene: TRBV2

CDR3 protein: ASSPQIEASSGNTIY
J gene: TRBJ1-3
CDR3 length: 15
V gene: TRBV18

CDR3 protein: ASSRSAFSGVEQY
J gene: TRBJ2-7
CDR3 length: 13
V gene: TRBV11-2

CDR3 protein: ASSLTSRRYEQY
J gene: TRBJ2-7
CDR3 length: 12
V gene: TRBV19

CDR3 protein: ASTPAGLSRFPTEAF
J gene: TRBJ1-1
CDR3 length: 15
V gene: TRBV27

CDR3 protein: SVEDRRGRETQY
J gene: TRBJ2-5
CDR3 length: 12
V gene: TRBV29-1

CDR3 protein: ASSNPPGQGYGYT
J gene: TRBJ1-2
CDR3 length: 13
V gene: TRBV5-4

CDR3 protein: ASSPIGYNEQF
J gene: TRBJ2-1
CDR3 length: 11
V gene: TRBV18

CDR3 protein: AISSGRMEQDTQY
J gene: TRBJ2-3
CDR3 length: 13
V gene: TRBV10-3

CDR3 protein: ASSVGGRTEAF
J gene: TRBJ1-1
CDR3 length: 11
V gene: TRBV9

CDR3 protein: ASSQDESREQY
J gene: TRBJ2-7
CDR3 length: 11
V gene: TRBV4-2

CDR3 protein: ASSARDFPTDTQY
J gene: TRBJ2-3
CDR3 length: 13
V gene: TRBV9

CDR3 protein: AWGEGYEQY
J gene: TRBJ2-7
CDR3 length: 9
V gene: TRBV30

CDR3 protein: ASSSQTDYNEQF
J gene: TRBJ2-1
CDR3 length: 12
V gene: TRBV6-6

CDR3 protein: ASSRSDSYEQY
J gene: TRBJ2-7
CDR3 length: 11
V gene: TRBV7-3

CDR3 protein: ASTRTGGRTGELF
J gene: TRBJ2-2
CDR3 length: 13
V gene: TRBV28

CDR3 protein: ASSLGGRGDTEAF
J gene: TRBJ1-1
CDR3 length: 13
V gene: TRBV5-6

CDR3 protein: SAGHLNTEAF
J gene: TRBJ1-1
CDR3 length: 10
V gene: TRBV29-1

CDR3 protein: ASSPSRVPTGELF
J gene: TRBJ2-2
CDR3 length: 13
V gene: TRBV5-1

CDR3 protein: ASSLAALATEAF
J gene: TRBJ1-1
CDR3 length: 12
V gene: TRBV11-1

CDR3 protein: ASSWGQMNTEAF
J gene: TRBJ1-1
CDR3 length: 12
V gene: TRBV5-1

CDR3 protein: ASSERGDTQY
J gene: TRBJ2-3
CDR3 length: 10
V gene: TRBV6-1

CDR3 protein: ASSLTGGRNTGELF
J gene: TRBJ2-2
CDR3 length: 14
V gene: TRBV19

CDR3 protein: ASSHTSSSTDTQY
J gene: TRBJ2-3
CDR3 length: 13
V gene: TRBV4-2

CDR3 protein: ASSTTGTGNTIY
J gene: TRBJ1-3
CDR3 length: 12
V gene: TRBV28

CDR3 protein: ASSRRSGGQDGTQY
J gene: TRBJ2-3
CDR3 length: 14
V gene: TRBV19

CDR3 protein: ASSYSRDLITGEQF
J gene: TRBJ2-1
CDR3 length: 14
V gene: TRBV6-5

CDR3 protein: ASSLEWDSTYEQY
J gene: TRBJ2-7
CDR3 length: 13
V gene: TRBV7-2

CDR3 protein: ASSTESKETQY
J gene: TRBJ2-5
CDR3 length: 11
V gene: TRBV5-1

CDR3 protein: AWSASPLVSSYNSPLH
J gene: TRBJ1-6
CDR3 length: 16
V gene: TRBV30

CDR3 protein: ASSLLEPGGVKYEQY
J gene: TRBJ2-7
CDR3 length: 15
V gene: TRBV28

CDR3 protein: ASSLEGQGVTEAF
J gene: TRBJ1-1
CDR3 length: 13
V gene: TRBV7-8

CDR3 protein: ASSPWTQGVRNTEAF
J gene: TRBJ1-1
CDR3 length: 15
V gene: TRBV28

CDR3 protein: ASSDLRSTGELF
J gene: TRBJ2-2
CDR3 length: 12
V gene: TRBV2

CDR3 protein: ASSYSTGNNEQF
J gene: TRBJ2-1
CDR3 length: 12
V gene: TRBV6-6

CDR3 protein: ASSFHRGGDGYT
J gene: TRBJ1-2
CDR3 length: 12
V gene: TRBV7-2

CDR3 protein: APPTGNDTEAF
J gene: TRBJ1-1
CDR3 length: 11
V gene: TRBV10-1

CDR3 protein: ASSPGTATMNTEAF
J gene: TRBJ1-1
CDR3 length: 14
V gene: TRBV18

CDR3 protein: ASSEQQNSPLH
J gene: TRBJ1-6
CDR3 length: 11
V gene: TRBV4-1

CDR3 protein: ASSPSLQVTDTQY
J gene: TRBJ2-3
CDR3 length: 13
V gene: TRBV18

CDR3 protein: SVEEKRAPVTEAF
J gene: TRBJ1-1
CDR3 length: 13
V gene: TRBV29-1

CDR3 protein: ASRTGTEAF
J gene: TRBJ1-1
CDR3 length: 9
V gene: TRBV19

CDR3 protein: ASSQSDWDRGFSGANEKLF
J gene: TRBJ1-4
CDR3 length: 19
V gene: TRBV23-1